These T cell receptor beta chains were read from a single sample in a study of siplizumab effects on memory and regulatory T cells. Clones were sequenced by immunoSEQ multiplex PCR, and TCRdb holds only the in-frame ones, with some missing. The sample holds around 100,000 clones, approximately 91% seen once. Sequenced: CD4+ T cells sorted from blood. Receptor source: a human donor in good health. Some clones in this sample may be carry-over from other donors' samples. The CDR3 runs from the conserved cysteine through the conserved F or W. The D gene is left open where the match is weak. Part of the rows lack a size; the others show once, few, many or a class for expanded clones.

TRBV5-6	TRBJ2-2	-	-	CASSSLGGSTGELFF	TGTGCCAGCAGCTCCCTGGGGGGTTCCACCGGGGAGCTGTTTTTT
TRBV5-4	TRBJ1-1	-	-	CASSVYFGGTEAFF	TGTGCCAGCAGCGTGTATTTTGGGGGCACTGAAGCTTTCTTT
TRBV30	TRBJ1-1	-	-	CAWRPPDRRGTEAFF	TGTGCCTGGAGACCCCCCGACAGGAGGGGCACTGAAGCTTTCTTT
TRBV6-1	TRBJ1-2	-	-	CASSVDGIGGYTF	TGTGCCAGCAGTGTTGACGGCATAGGGGGCTACACCTTC
TRBV6-1	TRBJ1-1	-	-	CASRGWGEEHTEAFF	TGTGCCAGCCGTGGGTGGGGGGAGGAGCACACTGAAGCTTTCTTT
TRBV7-2	TRBJ2-3	once	TRBD2	CASSYIAGGSTDTQYF	TGTGCCAGCAGCTACATAGCGGGAGGGAGCACAGATACGCAGTATTTT
TRBV10-3	TRBJ2-6	-	-	CAISELLGPTGANVLTF	TGTGCCATCAGTGAGTTACTAGGGCCTACTGGGGCCAACGTCCTGACTTTC
TRBV5-6	TRBJ1-4	-	TRBD1	CASSLYRDRATKLFF	TGTGCCAGCAGCTTGTACCGGGACAGGGCCACGAAACTGTTTTTT
TRBV7-6	TRBJ2-5	-	-	CASSSPEETQYF	TGTGCCAGCAGCAGTCCGGAAGAGACCCAGTACTTC
TRBV28	TRBJ2-7	-	-	CASSRGQLSLYEQYF	TGTGCCAGCAGCCGGGGACAATTGTCGCTCTACGAGCAGTACTTC
TRBV2	TRBJ2-7	-	-	CASSVEGYEQYF	TGTGCCAGCAGTGTTGAGGGCTACGAGCAGTACTTC
TRBV5-4	TRBJ2-3	-	TRBD1	CASSTGTGGTDTQYF	TGTGCCAGCAGCACCGGGACAGGGGGGACAGATACGCAGTATTTT
TRBV6-6	TRBJ2-7	-	-	CASSNDIPPYEQYF	TGTGCCAGCAGTAACGACATCCCTCCCTACGAGCAGTACTTC
TRBV11-2	TRBJ2-7	-	-	CASTVWRGAPTYEQYF	TGTGCCAGCACCGTTTGGAGGGGGGCCCCGACCTACGAGCAGTACTTC
TRBV5-1	TRBJ1-3	-	-	CASSLDAPYSGNTIYF	TGCGCCAGCAGCTTGGATGCCCCTTACTCTGGAAACACCATATATTTT
TRBV5-1	TRBJ1-1	-	TRBD1	CASSPGQGGTEAFF	TGCGCCAGCAGTCCTGGACAGGGGGGTACTGAAGCTTTCTTT
TRBV19	TRBJ1-5	-	-	CASTTSGLGDQPQHF	TGTGCCAGTACCACGTCAGGGCTGGGGGATCAGCCCCAGCATTTT
TRBV19	TRBJ2-1	-	-	CASSRDSSSYNEQFF	TGTGCCAGTAGTCGGGACTCGAGCTCCTACAATGAGCAGTTCTTC
TRBV19	TRBJ1-1	-	TRBD1	CASKTGTGGLGTEAFF	TGTGCCAGTAAAACCGGGACAGGGGGGCTGGGCACTGAAGCTTTCTTT
TRBV6-6	TRBJ2-5	-	-	CATSTSEQETQYF	TGTGCCACCTCGACTTCCGAGCAAGAGACCCAGTACTTC
TRBV19	TRBJ1-1	-	-	CASTTYSKGSNTEAFF	TGTGCCAGTACCACCTACTCCAAGGGATCGAACACTGAAGCTTTCTTT
TRBV30	TRBJ2-2	once	-	CAWSVGAAGELFF	TGTGCCTGGAGTGTAGGAGCGGCGGGGGAGCTGTTTTTT
TRBV11-3	TRBJ2-3	-	-	CASSLQPGGTDTQYF	TGTGCCAGCAGCTTGCAACCAGGGGGCACAGATACGCAGTATTTT
TRBV28	TRBJ1-5	-	-	CASSLWVGMGNQPQHF	TGTGCCAGCAGTTTATGGGTGGGGATGGGCAATCAGCCCCAGCATTTT
TRBV6-1	TRBJ2-7	-	TRBD2	CASSEGLAGVYEQYF	TGTGCCAGCAGTGAAGGACTAGCGGGAGTCTACGAGCAGTACTTC
TRBV7-2	TRBJ1-1	-	TRBD1	CASSVAGTGVTEAFF	TGTGCCAGCAGCGTAGCAGGGACAGGGGTCACTGAAGCTTTCTTT
TRBV29-1	TRBJ2-3	-	-	CSVVVGATDTQYF	TGCAGCGTTGTAGTCGGGGCAACAGATACGCAGTATTTT
TRBV9	TRBJ2-3	-	TRBD2	CASSVGTSGRVFF	TGTGCCAGCAGCGTCGGGACTAGCGGGCGGGTTTTTTTT
TRBV6-1	TRBJ2-5	-	-	CASSADHQETQYF	TGTGCCAGCAGTGCAGACCATCAAGAGACCCAGTACTTC
TRBV6-5	TRBJ1-1	-	-	CASSYRGLNTEAFF	TGTGCCAGCAGTTACAGGGGATTGAACACTGAAGCTTTCTTT
TRBV10-2	TRBJ2-1	-	TRBD2	CASSASGSLSYNEQFF	TGCGCCAGCAGTGCTAGCGGGAGCTTATCCTACAATGAGCAGTTCTTC
TRBV28	TRBJ1-2	-	-	CASSFWPRVDGYTF	-
TRBV19	TRBJ1-6	few	TRBD1	CASSVGQGISPLHF	TGTGCCAGTAGTGTCGGACAGGGAATCTCACCCCTCCACTTT
TRBV15	TRBJ2-7	-	-	CATSRVGAAYEQYF	TGTGCCACCAGCAGAGTAGGCGCCGCCTACGAGCAGTACTTC
TRBV5-1	TRBJ2-1	-	-	CASSLSSENNEQFF	TGCGCCAGCAGCTTGAGCTCGGAGAACAATGAGCAGTTCTTC
TRBV7-3	TRBJ2-3	-	-	CASSLRGVATDTQYF	TGTGCCAGCAGCTTAAGAGGAGTAGCCACAGATACGCAGTATTTT
TRBV28	TRBJ2-2	-	-	CASSTTLRTGELFF	TGTGCCAGCAGCACCACCCTTCGCACCGGGGAGCTGTTTTTT
TRBV29-1	TRBJ1-4	-	-	CSVGQPNAKLFF	TGCAGCGTCGGACAGCCGAATGCAAAACTGTTTTTT
TRBV6-1	TRBJ1-4	-	-	CANSQGIREKLFF	TGTGCCAACTCTCAGGGTATCAGAGAAAAACTGTTTTTT
TRBV12-2	TRBJ2-3	-	-	CASRERDRGRLAGMEVRIGDTQYF	TGTGCAAGTCGCGAAAGGGACAGGGGGAGACTAGCGGGAATGGAAGTTCGGATCGGTGATACGCAGTATTTT
TRBV14	TRBJ2-3	-	TRBD2	CASSRLAGGTDTQYF	TGTGCCAGCAGCCGACTAGCGGGAGGCACAGATACGCAGTATTTT
TRBV7-8	TRBJ2-5	once	-	CASSFGAVGETQYF	TGTGCCAGCAGTTTTGGGGCGGTTGGAGAGACCCAGTACTTC
TRBV19	TRBJ2-7	-	-	CASSRKVGSSSYEQYF	TGTGCCAGCTCCAGAAAGGTCGGCTCGAGCTCCTACGAGCAGTACTTC
TRBV5-4	TRBJ2-5	-	-	CASSQTGVQETQYF	TGTGCCAGCAGCCAAACAGGAGTCCAAGAGACCCAGTACTTC
TRBV5-1	TRBJ1-3	-	TRBD1	CASSLDLQGAYSGNTIYF	TGCGCCAGCAGCTTGGACCTACAGGGGGCCTACTCTGGAAACACCATATATTTT
TRBV28	TRBJ2-2	-	-	CASSLVVAGELFF	TGTGCCAGCAGTTTAGTAGTCGCCGGGGAGCTGTTTTTT
TRBV29-1	TRBJ1-1	few	-	CSGGRLNTEAFF	TGCAGCGGCGGACGGTTGAACACTGAAGCTTTCTTT
TRBV7-2	TRBJ2-2	-	-	CASSLKASGELFF	TGTGCCAGCAGCTTAAAGGCCTCCGGGGAGCTGTTTTTT
TRBV19	TRBJ2-7	-	TRBD2	CASSKSGGDYEQYF	TGTGCCAGTAGTAAATCCGGGGGGGACTACGAGCAGTACTTC
TRBV25-1	TRBJ2-5	-	TRBD1	CASSAPQGAGETQYF	TGTGCCAGCAGTGCGCCACAGGGGGCAGGAGAGACCCAGTACTTC